This TCR beta chain was profiled in a study of cytomegalovirus exposure and HLA in healthy donors. The PCR had 60 Vbeta and 13 Jbeta primers. Assay: immunoSEQ multiplex PCR; the TCRdb copy retains only in-frame clones and omits some. The sample carries 93,000 or so clones, 65% to 85% recorded once. Concerning this clone: Its cognate antigen is unknown.

Whole-study results and caveats: Cytomegalovirus-associated status was assigned to more than 150 TCR beta chains.

Germline CDR1 is SQVTM and CDR2 is ANQGSEA. CDR3 length: 15 residues. V was shortened by 3 bases and J by 4 bases, with 16 bases between the two germline ends. The source of this sequence is a man in his forties or fifties in good health and CMV-seropositive. Sequencing was done on a sample of PBMCs. The chain links TRBV29-1 to TRBJ2-1; tentatively, D is TRBD2 (5 bases). The CDR3 is CSVDGKGGRYNEQFF. CDR3 DNA: TGCAGCGTTGACGGTAAGGGCGGGCGTTACAATGAGCAGTTCTTC.